This is a list of T cell receptor beta chains from one sample in a study of blood T cell repertoires in COVID-19. Some clones are missing from TCRdb's copy, which holds only in-frame ones; the method was immunoSEQ multiplex PCR. The sample lists 75,000 to 90,000 clones, more than 80% seen once, with around 4.7% in the top ten. Material: peripheral blood. The receptors shown here come from an older woman with acute or convalescent COVID-19. Both conserved end residues are part of each CDR3. Each record gives: J gene, D gene, clone size, CDR3 length, V gene, CDR3 DNA, CDR3 protein. D genes are given only for firm matches. Size tells how often a clone was seen (once, few, many) or the class of an expanded clone, and some rows leave it out.

j_gene: TRBJ1-2
d_gene: NA
abundance: NA
len: 15
v_gene: TRBV11-3
CDR3nt: TGTGCCAGCAGCTTAGGGACAACTTCTAACTATGGCTACACCTTC
CDR3aa: CASSLGTTSNYGYTF

j_gene: TRBJ1-1
d_gene: NA
abundance: few
len: 12
v_gene: TRBV7-2
CDR3nt: TGTGCCAGCAGCCTGTATACTCTCTGGGCTTTCTTT
CDR3aa: CASSLYTLWAFF

j_gene: TRBJ1-1
d_gene: TRBD1
abundance: NA
len: 16
v_gene: TRBV3-1/TRBV3-2
CDR3nt: TGTGCCAGCAGCCCCCGGGACAGGGGTTTGTACACTGAAGCTTTCTTT
CDR3aa: CASSPRDRGLYTEAFF

j_gene: TRBJ2-1
d_gene: TRBD1
abundance: NA
len: 16
v_gene: TRBV28
CDR3nt: TGTGCCAGCAGCCTTGCCGGGACAGGGGGCAAAAATGAGCAGTTCTTC
CDR3aa: CASSLAGTGGKNEQFF

j_gene: TRBJ2-1
d_gene: TRBD2
abundance: NA
len: 17
v_gene: TRBV6-2/TRBV6-3
CDR3nt: TGTGCCAGCAGTTACTCGGGAGGGGCCACGCCCCAGGGTGAGCAGTTCTTC
CDR3aa: CASSYSGGATPQGEQFF

j_gene: TRBJ1-2
d_gene: TRBD1
abundance: NA
len: 15
v_gene: TRBV7-9
CDR3nt: TGTGCCAGCAGCTCAACAGGGGCACCTGAATATGGCTACACCTTC
CDR3aa: CASSSTGAPEYGYTF

j_gene: TRBJ1-6
d_gene: NA
abundance: few
len: 18
v_gene: TRBV5-4
CDR3nt: TGTGCCAGCAGCTCATCCGGGACACGGATCTCCTATAATTCACCCCTCCACTTT
CDR3aa: CASSSSGTRISYNSPLHF

j_gene: TRBJ1-4
d_gene: NA
abundance: NA
len: 15
v_gene: TRBV9
CDR3nt: TGTGCCAGCAGCGTAGTCGGGGGGTCGGGTGAAAAACTGTTTTTT
CDR3aa: CASSVVGGSGEKLFF

j_gene: TRBJ2-2
d_gene: NA
abundance: NA
len: 14
v_gene: TRBV5-1
CDR3nt: TGCGCCAGCAGCTTGGAGGGCGGGACCGGGGAGCTGTTTTTT
CDR3aa: CASSLEGGTGELFF

j_gene: TRBJ1-1
d_gene: TRBD1
abundance: NA
len: 15
v_gene: TRBV9
CDR3nt: TGTGCCAGCAGCGTAGAGCCAGGGGGGAACACTGAAGCTTTCTTT
CDR3aa: CASSVEPGGNTEAFF

j_gene: TRBJ1-1
d_gene: NA
abundance: NA
len: 14
v_gene: TRBV4-1
CDR3nt: TGCGCCAGCAGCCAAGTGTTCGGGAACACTGAAGCTTTCTTT
CDR3aa: CASSQVFGNTEAFF

j_gene: TRBJ2-7
d_gene: NA
abundance: few
len: 14
v_gene: TRBV13
CDR3nt: TGTGCCAGCAGCTCCGCTCTTGAGGCCTACGAGCAGTACTTC
CDR3aa: CASSSALEAYEQYF

j_gene: TRBJ1-5
d_gene: NA
abundance: NA
len: 15
v_gene: TRBV6-2/TRBV6-3
CDR3nt: TGTGCCAGCAGTTACTCGACGGCAGGGCGCCAGCCCCAGCATTTT
CDR3aa: CASSYSTAGRQPQHF

j_gene: TRBJ2-2
d_gene: TRBD2
abundance: NA
len: 15
v_gene: TRBV15
CDR3nt: TGTGCCACCAGCAGGCGGGGGGTGAACACCGGGGAGCTGTTTTTT
CDR3aa: CATSRRGVNTGELFF

j_gene: TRBJ2-3
d_gene: TRBD2
abundance: NA
len: 17
v_gene: TRBV24-1
CDR3nt: TGTGCCACCAGTGATTCGGGTAGCGGGGGGGCTGCAGATACGCAGTATTTT
CDR3aa: CATSDSGSGGAADTQYF

j_gene: TRBJ1-1
d_gene: NA
abundance: NA
len: 15
v_gene: TRBV7-2
CDR3nt: TGTGCCAGCAGCTTAGAAGAGGCGGGGCGTACTGAAGCTTTCTTT
CDR3aa: CASSLEEAGRTEAFF

j_gene: TRBJ1-3
d_gene: TRBD1
abundance: NA
len: 16
v_gene: TRBV6-1
CDR3nt: TGTGCCAGCAGTGAAGGGGGGGTAAGGGGGCAGAACACCATATATTTT
CDR3aa: CASSEGGVRGQNTIYF

j_gene: TRBJ2-1
d_gene: TRBD2
abundance: NA
len: 13
v_gene: TRBV6-5
CDR3nt: TGTGCCAGCAGTAACCCCCCAGCGGGGTGGGAGTTCTTC
CDR3aa: CASSNPPAGWEFF

j_gene: TRBJ2-3
d_gene: NA
abundance: NA
len: 16
v_gene: TRBV4-2
CDR3nt: TGTGCCAGCAGCCAAGATCCGGGATTTCTCACAGATACGCAGTATTTT
CDR3aa: CASSQDPGFLTDTQYF

j_gene: TRBJ2-1
d_gene: TRBD2
abundance: NA
len: 15
v_gene: TRBV9
CDR3nt: TGTGCCTCCCAACGGGCGGGAGGCTCCTACAATGAGCAGTTCTTC
CDR3aa: CASQRAGGSYNEQFF

j_gene: TRBJ2-2
d_gene: NA
abundance: NA
len: 16
v_gene: TRBV24-1
CDR3nt: TGTGCCACCAGTGATTTCGGCAGAGGAGTCACCGGGGAGCTGTTTTTT
CDR3aa: CATSDFGRGVTGELFF

j_gene: TRBJ2-5
d_gene: TRBD1
abundance: NA
len: 17
v_gene: TRBV5-4
CDR3nt: TGTGCCAGCAGCTCATCAACCCACAGGGGGCGAGGAGAGACCCAGTACTTC
CDR3aa: CASSSSTHRGRGETQYF

j_gene: TRBJ1-4
d_gene: NA
abundance: NA
len: 15
v_gene: TRBV7-9
CDR3nt: TGTGCCAGCAGCTTAGGCTCCGCAGGTTGGGAAAAACTGTTTTTT
CDR3aa: CASSLGSAGWEKLFF

j_gene: TRBJ1-1
d_gene: NA
abundance: few
len: 14
v_gene: TRBV16
CDR3nt: TGTGCCAGCAGCCAATACAGCATGAACACTGAAGCTTTCTTT
CDR3aa: CASSQYSMNTEAFF

j_gene: TRBJ2-5
d_gene: NA
abundance: NA
len: 14
v_gene: TRBV11-3
CDR3nt: TGTGCCAGCAGCTTACGGGGGTTCGGAGGGACCCAGTACTTC
CDR3aa: CASSLRGFGGTQYF

j_gene: TRBJ1-5
d_gene: NA
abundance: NA
len: 14
v_gene: TRBV6-2/TRBV6-3
CDR3nt: TGTGCCAGCAGTCGACAGGCCCCAGGGCCGCCCCAGCATTTT
CDR3aa: CASSRQAPGPPQHF

j_gene: TRBJ1-3
d_gene: NA
abundance: NA
len: 15
v_gene: TRBV4-3
CDR3nt: TGCGCCAGCAGCCAAGGGCTCTCGCCCGGAAACACCATATATTTT
CDR3aa: CASSQGLSPGNTIYF

j_gene: TRBJ2-1
d_gene: NA
abundance: NA
len: 17
v_gene: TRBV5-5
CDR3nt: TGTGCCAGCAGCACGCACCCAGGGATTAGCTCCTACAATGAGCAGTTCTTC
CDR3aa: CASSTHPGISSYNEQFF

j_gene: TRBJ1-2
d_gene: NA
abundance: NA
len: 13
v_gene: TRBV7-2
CDR3nt: TGTGCCAGCAGCTTAGGACAGGACTATGGCTACACCTTC
CDR3aa: CASSLGQDYGYTF

j_gene: TRBJ1-2
d_gene: NA
abundance: NA
len: 13
v_gene: TRBV6-5
CDR3nt: TGTGCCAGCAGTTACGGGACATACTATGGCTACACCTTC
CDR3aa: CASSYGTYYGYTF

j_gene: TRBJ1-3
d_gene: TRBD1
abundance: NA
len: 14
v_gene: TRBV7-2
CDR3nt: TGTGCCAGCAGCCCCGACAGGGCTGGAAACACCATATATTTT
CDR3aa: CASSPDRAGNTIYF